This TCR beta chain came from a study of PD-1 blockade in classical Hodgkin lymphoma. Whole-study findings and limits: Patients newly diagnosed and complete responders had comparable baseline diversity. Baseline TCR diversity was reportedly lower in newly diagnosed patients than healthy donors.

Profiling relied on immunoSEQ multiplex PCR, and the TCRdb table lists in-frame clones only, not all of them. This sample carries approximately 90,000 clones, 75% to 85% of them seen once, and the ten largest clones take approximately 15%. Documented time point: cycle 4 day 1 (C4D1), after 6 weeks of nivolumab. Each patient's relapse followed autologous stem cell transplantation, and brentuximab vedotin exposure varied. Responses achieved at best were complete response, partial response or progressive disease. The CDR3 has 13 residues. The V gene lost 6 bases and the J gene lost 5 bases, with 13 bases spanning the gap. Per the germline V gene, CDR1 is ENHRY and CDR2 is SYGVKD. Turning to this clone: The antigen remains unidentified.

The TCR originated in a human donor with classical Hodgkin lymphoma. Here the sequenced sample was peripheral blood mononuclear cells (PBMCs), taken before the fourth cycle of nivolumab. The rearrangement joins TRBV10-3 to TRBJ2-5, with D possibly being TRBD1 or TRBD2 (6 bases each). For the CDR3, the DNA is TGTGCCATCAGGGGGGCGGGGTTCGAGACCCAGTACTTC. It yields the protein CAIRGAGFETQYF.